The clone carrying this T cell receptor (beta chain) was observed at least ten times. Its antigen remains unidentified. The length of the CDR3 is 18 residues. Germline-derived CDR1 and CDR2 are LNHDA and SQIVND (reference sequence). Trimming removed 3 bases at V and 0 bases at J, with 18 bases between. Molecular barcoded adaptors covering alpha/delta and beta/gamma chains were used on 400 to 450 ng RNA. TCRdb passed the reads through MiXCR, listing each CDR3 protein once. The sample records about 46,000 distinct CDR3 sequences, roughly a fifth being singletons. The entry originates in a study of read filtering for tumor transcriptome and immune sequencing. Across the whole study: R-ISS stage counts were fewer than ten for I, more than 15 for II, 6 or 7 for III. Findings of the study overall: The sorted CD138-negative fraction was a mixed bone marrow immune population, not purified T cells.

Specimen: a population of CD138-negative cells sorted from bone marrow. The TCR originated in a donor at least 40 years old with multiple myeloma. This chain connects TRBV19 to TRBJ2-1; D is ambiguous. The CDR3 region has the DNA TGTGCCAGTAGTATTGCTTTGTGGGGTCAGCCCTCCTACAATGAGCAGTTCTTC. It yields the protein CASSIALWGQPSYNEQFF.